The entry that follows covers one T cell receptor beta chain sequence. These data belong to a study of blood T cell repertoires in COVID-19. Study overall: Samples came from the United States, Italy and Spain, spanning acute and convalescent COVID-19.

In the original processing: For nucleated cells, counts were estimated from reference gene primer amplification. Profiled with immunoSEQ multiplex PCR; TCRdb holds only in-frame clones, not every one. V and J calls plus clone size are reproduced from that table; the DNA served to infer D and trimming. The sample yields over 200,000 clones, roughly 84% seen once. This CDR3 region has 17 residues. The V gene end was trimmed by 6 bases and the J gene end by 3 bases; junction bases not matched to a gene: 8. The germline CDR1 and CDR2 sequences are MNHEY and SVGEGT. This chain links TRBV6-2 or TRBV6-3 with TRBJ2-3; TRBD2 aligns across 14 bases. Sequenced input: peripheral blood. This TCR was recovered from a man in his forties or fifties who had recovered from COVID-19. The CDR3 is CASSRAGTSGRTDTQYF. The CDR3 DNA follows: TGTGCCAGCAGCCGCGCCGGGACTAGCGGGAGAACAGATACGCAGTATTTT.